This TCR beta chain was found in a study of blood T cell repertoires in COVID-19. Study overall: Nucleic acid was either cDNA or gDNA, and it came from T cells, B-cell-depleted T cells, or PBMCs.

V shed 4 bases and J shed 3 bases, with 17 bases lying between them. In germline, CDR1 is SGHRS, CDR2 YFSETQ. The CDR3 is 15 amino acids. Assay used: immunoSEQ multiplex PCR; TCRdb lists only in-frame clones, some missing. The top ten clones hold about 4.1% of a sample with 150,000 or so clones, 75% to 90% of them seen once. Categorization into cohorts depended on clinical history that participants reported. Specimen: PBMCs or T cells enriched from blood (not recorded which). The sequence derives from a woman aged 40 to 50 who had been exposed to COVID-19. V is TRBV5-1 and J is TRBJ2-7; possible D gene TRBD2, 5 bases. CDR3 coding DNA: TGCGCCAGCAGCCCACGGGGTAGCGCTTTCTACGAGCAGTACTTC. It codes for CASSPRGSAFYEQYF.